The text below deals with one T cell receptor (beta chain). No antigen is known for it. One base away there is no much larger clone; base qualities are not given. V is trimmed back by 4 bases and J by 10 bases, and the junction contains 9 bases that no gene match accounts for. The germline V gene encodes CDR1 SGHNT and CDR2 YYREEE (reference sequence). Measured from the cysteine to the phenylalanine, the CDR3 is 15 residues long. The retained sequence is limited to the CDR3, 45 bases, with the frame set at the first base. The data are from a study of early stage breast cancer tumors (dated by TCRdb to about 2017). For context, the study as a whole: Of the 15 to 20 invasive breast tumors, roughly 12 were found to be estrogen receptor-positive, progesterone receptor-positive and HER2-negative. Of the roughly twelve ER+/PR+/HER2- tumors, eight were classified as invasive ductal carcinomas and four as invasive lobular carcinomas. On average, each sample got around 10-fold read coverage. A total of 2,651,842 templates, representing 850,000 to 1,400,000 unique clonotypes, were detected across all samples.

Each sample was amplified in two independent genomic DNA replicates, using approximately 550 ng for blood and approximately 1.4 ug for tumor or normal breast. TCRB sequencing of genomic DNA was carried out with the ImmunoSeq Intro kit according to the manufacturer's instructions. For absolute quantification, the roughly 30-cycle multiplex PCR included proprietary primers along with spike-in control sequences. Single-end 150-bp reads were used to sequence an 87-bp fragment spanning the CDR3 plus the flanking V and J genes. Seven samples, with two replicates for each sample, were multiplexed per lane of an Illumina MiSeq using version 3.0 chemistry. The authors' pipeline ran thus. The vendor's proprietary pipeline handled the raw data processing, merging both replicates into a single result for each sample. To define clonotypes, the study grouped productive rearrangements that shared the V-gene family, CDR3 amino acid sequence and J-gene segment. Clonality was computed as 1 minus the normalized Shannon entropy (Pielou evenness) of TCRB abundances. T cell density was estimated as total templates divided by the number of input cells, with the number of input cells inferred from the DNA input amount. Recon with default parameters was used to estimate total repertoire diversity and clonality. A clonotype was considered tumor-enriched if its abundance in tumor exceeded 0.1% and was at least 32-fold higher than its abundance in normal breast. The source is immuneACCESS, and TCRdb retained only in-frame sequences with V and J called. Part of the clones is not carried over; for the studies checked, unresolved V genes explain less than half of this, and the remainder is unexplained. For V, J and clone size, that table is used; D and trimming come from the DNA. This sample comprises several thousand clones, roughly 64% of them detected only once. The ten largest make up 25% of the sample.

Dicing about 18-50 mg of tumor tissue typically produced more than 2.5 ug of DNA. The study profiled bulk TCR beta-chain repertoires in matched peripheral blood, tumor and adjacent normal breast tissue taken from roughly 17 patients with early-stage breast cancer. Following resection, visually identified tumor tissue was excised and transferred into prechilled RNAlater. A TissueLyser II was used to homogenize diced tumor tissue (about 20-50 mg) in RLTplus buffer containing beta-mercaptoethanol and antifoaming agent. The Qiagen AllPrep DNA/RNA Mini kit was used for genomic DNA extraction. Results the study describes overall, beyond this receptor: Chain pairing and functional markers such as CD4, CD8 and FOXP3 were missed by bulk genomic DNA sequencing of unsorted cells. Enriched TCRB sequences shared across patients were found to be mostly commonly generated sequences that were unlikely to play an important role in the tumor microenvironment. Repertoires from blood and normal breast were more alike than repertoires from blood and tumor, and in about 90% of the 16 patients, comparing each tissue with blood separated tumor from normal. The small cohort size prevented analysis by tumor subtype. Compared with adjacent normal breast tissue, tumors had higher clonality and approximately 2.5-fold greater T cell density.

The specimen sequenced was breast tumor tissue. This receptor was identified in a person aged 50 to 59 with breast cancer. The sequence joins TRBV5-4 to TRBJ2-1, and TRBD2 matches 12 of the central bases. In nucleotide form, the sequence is TGTGCCAGCAGCCCAAGACTAGCGGGAGAGGGGGAGCAGTTCTTC. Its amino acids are CASSPRLAGEGEQFF.